Presented here are 22 T cell receptor beta chains from one specimen sequenced in a study of blood T cell repertoires in COVID-19. The repertoire was sequenced with immunoSEQ multiplex PCR; TCRdb's copy has only in-frame clones and lacks some. Of over 70,000 clones in the sample, 80% were seen once. The sequenced sample consisted of peripheral blood. Receptors originate from a woman aged 65 to 85 with acute or convalescent COVID-19.

This chain links TRBV2 with TRBJ2-1; 10 positions match TRBD2. This CDR3 contains 13 residues. In germline, CDR1 is SNHLY, CDR2 FYNNEI. V lost 11 bases to trimming and J lost 7 bases; unmatched junction nucleotides: 8. The CDR3 protein is CARGLAGENEQFF. CDR3 nucleotide sequence: TGTGCCCGGGGGCTAGCGGGAGAAAATGAGCAGTTCTTC.

The chain couples TRBV11-3 to TRBJ1-1, with 7 positions matching TRBD1. Germline CDR1 SGHNT, CDR2 YENEEA. The CDR3 has 14 residues. V gave up 2 bases and J gave up 6 bases; unmatched junction bases: 6. As DNA, the CDR3 is TGTGCCAGCAGCTTAAGGGGGCAAGGGTCTGAAGCTTTCTTT. Translated, it gives CASSLRGQGSEAFF.

The chain is built from TRBV7-8 and TRBJ2-2, with D tentatively TRBD2 (6 bases). Trimming removed 1 base from V and 3 bases from J, with 12 bases in between. CDR3 length: 16 residues. Germline V lookup: CDR1 SGHVS, CDR2 FQNEAQ. CDR3 DNA sequence: TGTGCCAGCAGCTTAGGGCGGGACTGGCACACCGGGGAGCTGTTTTTT. Amino acid sequence: CASSLGRDWHTGELFF.

The V call is TRBV6-6, the J call TRBJ2-2; tentatively, D is TRBD1 (6 bases). CDR1 and CDR2 from the germline V gene are MNHNY and SVGAGI (reference sequence). The CDR3 extends over 16 amino acids. Deletions cut 2 bases from V and 4 bases from J, with 14 bases between. The CDR3 nucleotides read TGTGCCAGCAGTTACCCACAGGGCACGAGCACCGGGGAGCTGTTTTTT. Translation gives CASSYPQGTSTGELFF.

This chain uses TRBV19 with TRBJ1-3; D may be TRBD1 (5 bases). Germline CDR1 and CDR2: LNHDA and SQIVND (reference sequence). V was cut by 7 bases and J by 2 bases, with 9 bases left in between. CDR3 length: 13 residues. Here the CDR3 DNA reads TGTGCCAGTAACCAGGGTGCTGGAAACACCATATATTTT. Translating it yields CASNQGAGNTIYF.

The gene calls are TRBV11-2 and TRBJ2-5; the D is unclear. The CDR3 loop spans 14 amino acids. V lost 1 base, J lost 0 bases, and 6 bases lay in between. Germline-derived CDR1 and CDR2 are SGHAT and FQNNGV. In nucleotides, the CDR3 is TGTGCCAGCAGCTTAGGCGGATACCAAGAGACCCAGTACTTC. Encoded protein: CASSLGGYQETQYF.

This clone has more than one count but fewer than ten. V gene TRBV7-2 combines with J gene TRBJ1-3, with D possibly TRBD1 on 6 matching bases. Germline V lookup: CDR1 SGHTA, CDR2 FQGNSA. Deletions cut 6 bases from V and 0 bases from J, with 12 bases between. This CDR3 spans 15 amino acids. CDR3 sequence reads: CASRQTGSSGNTIYF. CDR3 coding DNA: TGTGCCAGCAGGCAGACAGGCAGCTCTGGAAACACCATATATTTT.

The chain combines TRBV27 with TRBJ2-2; D perhaps matches TRBD1 (6 bases). The CDR3 consists of 14 residues. The germline V and J ends were trimmed by 3 bases and 5 bases, with 10 bases remaining between them. From germline, CDR1 is MNHEY and CDR2 SMNVEV (reference sequence). The DNA of the CDR3 is TGTGCCAGCAGTTTTACACAGGGTACCGGGGAGCTGTTTTTT. Its translation is CASSFTQGTGELFF.

V gene TRBV15 combines with J gene TRBJ2-7; D possibly corresponds to TRBD1 (5 bases). V shed 5 bases and J shed 2 bases, with 16 bases lying between them. The germline CDR1 and CDR2 sequences are LNHNV and YYDKDF (reference sequence). The CDR3 consists of 15 residues. DNA for the CDR3: TGTGCCACCAGCCGTGGGAACTCAGGGACCTACGAGCAGTACTTC. Protein sequence: CATSRGNSGTYEQYF.

The chain recombines TRBV9 with TRBJ1-6, with a possible D match to TRBD1 (5 bases). V was cut by 4 bases and J by 7 bases, with 15 bases left in between. This CDR3 region has 15 residues. Germline V gene lookup returns CDR1 SGDLS and CDR2 YYNGEE. The CDR3 loop is CASSSPGRENSPLHF. The DNA of the CDR3 is TGTGCCAGCAGCTCACCGGGACGGGAGAATTCACCCCTCCACTTT.

This clone was recorded only once. This chain uses TRBV19 with TRBJ1-5, with 8 bases fitting TRBD1. CDR3 size: 18 residues. The junction had 13 bases not matched to a gene; V was cut back by 6 bases and J by 0 bases. CDR1 and CDR2 (germline): LNHDA, SQIVND (reference sequence). In DNA, the CDR3 is TGTGCCAGTAGCGTAACAGGGGGGGGATCCTATAGCAATCAGCCCCAGCATTTT. Its protein product is CASSVTGGGSYSNQPQHF. The full variable domain, in which reference TRBV19 and TRBJ1-5 provide the parts outside the CDR3, is DGGITQSPKYLFRKEGQNVTLSCEQNLNHDAMYWYRQDPGQGLRLIYYSQIVNDFQKGDIAEGYSVSREKKESFPLTVTSAQKNPTAFYLCASSVTGGGSYSNQPQHFGDGTRLSIL.

The chain carries TRBV5-1 and TRBJ1-1, with D unclear. The CDR3 runs 14 residues. The V gene lost 6 bases and the J gene lost 4 bases, with 16 bases spanning the gap. The germline gives CDR1 SGHRS, CDR2 YFSETQ. The CDR3 region is CASKAREGGTEAFF. CDR3 in DNA: TGCGCCAGCAAGGCAAGGGAGGGAGGCACTGAAGCTTTCTTT. Drawing the rest from reference TRBV5-1 and TRBJ1-1, the complete variable domain is KAGVTQTPRYLIKTRGQQVTLSCSPISGHRSVSWYQQTPGQGLQFLFEYFSETQRNKGNFPGRFSGRQFSNSRSEMNVSTLELGDSALYLCASKAREGGTEAFFGQGTRLTVV.

V gene TRBV28 combines with J gene TRBJ2-3; 7 nucleotides line up with TRBD1. This CDR3 has 13 residues. Germline CDR1 and CDR2: MDHEN and SYDVKM. J was trimmed by 4 bases and V by 6 bases; bases with no gene match: 4. For the CDR3, the DNA is TGTGCCAGCAGGCGGCAGGGGGCAGATACGCAGTATTTT. Translated: CASRRQGADTQYF. Combining the CDR3 with reference TRBV28 and TRBJ2-3 gives the whole variable domain DVKVTQSSRYLVKRTGEKVFLECVQDMDHENMFWYRQDPGLGLRLIYFSYDVKMKEKGDIPEGYSVSREKKERFSLILESASTNQTSMYLCASRRQGADTQYFGPGTRLTVL.

The chain uses TRBV4-2 and TRBJ2-2; 10 nucleotides line up with TRBD2. Per the germline V gene, CDR1 is LGHNA and CDR2 is YNFKEQ. The CDR3 has 17 residues. The junction had 7 bases not matched to a gene; V was cut back by 3 bases and J by 3 bases. The CDR3 nucleotides read TGTGCCAGCAGCCATCTTCTAGCGGGAGATCACACCGGGGAGCTGTTTTTT. Amino acids: CASSHLLAGDHTGELFF.

The CDR3 here is CASLGQGALSGANVLTF. The CDR3 DNA sequence: TGTGCCAGCTTAGGACAGGGGGCTCTATCTGGGGCCAACGTCCTGACTTTC. The J gene is TRBJ2-6, the V gene TRBV5-4; 11 bases map to TRBD1. V gave up 7 bases and J gave up 1 base; unmatched junction bases: 7. The CDR3 spans 17 residues. The V gene's germline CDR1 is SGHNT and CDR2 YYREEE (reference sequence).

This chain links TRBV5-4 with TRBJ2-1; a possible D gene is TRBD2 (5 bases). The V gene's germline CDR1 is SGHNT and CDR2 YYREEE (reference sequence). The CDR3 is 12 residues long. Trimming removed 4 bases at V and 7 bases at J, with 9 bases between. The CDR3 DNA follows: TGTGCCAGCAGCCCGGGGTGGAATGAGCAGTTCTTC. This sequence encodes CASSPGWNEQFF.

V is TRBV27 and J is TRBJ2-7; 12 nucleotides agree with TRBD2. Per the germline V gene, CDR1 is MNHEY and CDR2 is SMNVEV (reference sequence). The V and J ends lost 5 bases and 2 bases, in that order; junction bases with no gene match: 7. The CDR3 is made up of 16 amino acids. The CDR3, as DNA: TGTGCCAGCAGTCCCCTAGCGGGAGGGGTCCCCTACGAGCAGTACTTC. It codes for CASSPLAGGVPYEQYF.

V and J are TRBV19 and TRBJ1-4, with unresolved D. The CDR3 is made up of 15 amino acids. Germline lookup yields CDR1 LNHDA and CDR2 SQIVND (reference sequence). Trimming pared 3 bases from V and 8 bases from J, leaving 16 bases between. The CDR3, as DNA: TGTGCCAGTAGTATCGTGTCCCGCAACACCGAAAAACTGTTTTTT. Amino acids: CASSIVSRNTEKLFF.

The rearrangement links TRBV30 to TRBJ1-6; 7 bases agree with TRBD1. Per the germline V gene, CDR1 is GTSNPN and CDR2 is SVGIG (reference sequence). The V gene end was trimmed by 2 bases and the J gene end by 9 bases; junction bases not matched to a gene: 10. The CDR3 has 15 residues. CDR3 sequence: CAWSWDRVGGSPLHF. Written as DNA, the CDR3 is TGTGCCTGGAGTTGGGACAGAGTAGGAGGTTCACCCCTCCACTTT.

The chain couples TRBV12-3 or TRBV12-4 to TRBJ1-6; TRBD1 agrees at 7 bases. The length of the CDR3 is 13 residues. Unmatched junction bases numbered 4, after V lost 3 bases and J lost 11 bases. CDR3 residues: CASSFDRDAPLHF. The DNA of the CDR3 is TGTGCCAGCAGTTTCGACAGGGATGCACCCCTCCACTTT.

The J gene is TRBJ1-2, the V gene TRBV2; TRBD1 matches at 8 bases. The V gene's germline CDR1 is SNHLY and CDR2 FYNNEI. V gave up 5 bases and J gave up 8 bases; unmatched junction bases: 7. This CDR3 spans 13 amino acids. CDR3 amino acids: CASSPQGAPGYTF. The CDR3, as DNA: TGTGCCAGCAGTCCTCAGGGGGCGCCGGGCTACACCTTC.

This clone occurred a few times. The CDR3 coding sequence is TGTGCCAGCAGCCTCGGGACTTCTAATGAAAAACTGTTTTTT. This translates into CASSLGTSNEKLFF. The V gene is TRBV3-1 (or the pseudogene TRBV3-2), the J gene TRBJ1-4; TRBD1 is a possible D gene (5 bases). V shed 4 bases and J shed 3 bases, with 9 bases lying between them. Germline V gene lookup returns CDR1 LGHDT and CDR2 YNNKEL (reference sequence). This CDR3 contains 14 residues.